Below are 26 T cell receptor beta chains sequenced from a single sample in a study of T cell repertoires in cytomegalovirus infection. TCRdb ran MiXCR on the reads and lists one entry per CDR3 protein. The sample lists around 25,000 distinct CDR3 sequences; 20% to 25% were seen once. No antigen is known for these receptors. The sequenced sample was CD8+ T cells from cultured PBMCs, obtained from culture after CMV antigen stimulation. The receptors originated from a human donor in good health (CMV status not recorded). Some clones in this sample may be carry-over from other donors' samples.

This clonotype was detected ten times or more. The chain employs TRBV7-8 and TRBJ1-1; D gene unclear. The CDR3 totals 12 residues. Trimming removed 5 bases at V and 6 bases at J, with 10 bases between. Germline V gives CDR1 SGHVS, CDR2 FQNEAQ. CDR3 protein: CASSASPPEAFF. The CDR3 region has the DNA TGTGCCAGCAGCGCTAGTCCGCCTGAAGCTTTCTTT.

This chain joins TRBV19 and TRBJ1-1, with 8 bases fitting TRBD1. Germline V CDR1 and CDR2: LNHDA, SQIVND (reference sequence). V was clipped by 9 bases and J by 0 bases; unmatched bases: 9. The CDR3 is made up of 15 amino acids. The DNA of the CDR3 is TGTGCCAGCATAGCCCGGGACAGGCTGAACACTGAAGCTTTCTTT. This encodes CASIARDRLNTEAFF.

V usage is TRBV6-2 or TRBV6-3 and J usage is TRBJ2-1; tentatively, D is TRBD1 or TRBD2 (6 bases each). This CDR3 is 15 amino acids long. Trimming took off 5 bases at V and 5 bases at J, with 16 bases between the two ends. Per germline, CDR1 MNHEY and CDR2 SVGEGT. The CDR3 DNA reads TGTGCCAGCAGTAGTTCGTGGGGGGCGGACAATGAGCAGTTCTTC. The encoded protein is CASSSSWGADNEQFF.

The J gene is TRBJ1-1, the V gene TRBV18; a weak D match, TRBD1 (5 bases). V was cut by 1 base and J by 1 base, with 10 bases left in between. The CDR3 totals 15 residues. Germline CDR1 reads KGHSH; CDR2 reads LQKENI. CDR3 region: CASSPLGDGNTEAFF. The DNA of the CDR3 is TGTGCCAGCTCACCACTTGGGGACGGGAACACTGAAGCTTTCTTT.

The sample holds many counts of this clonotype. The rearrangement uses TRBV7-2 and TRBJ2-7, with D perhaps matching TRBD2 (6 bases). V was shortened by 0 bases and J by 3 bases, with 9 bases between the two germline ends. The CDR3 is 14 amino acids. Germline CDR1 is SGHTA and CDR2 is FQGNSA. Here the CDR3 DNA reads TGTGCCAGCAGCTTAGCGTCGGGACTCTACGAGCAGTACTTC. Translating it yields CASSLASGLYEQYF.

The DNA for the CDR3 is TGCGCCAGCAGTTCTGATGGTGAGCAGTTCTTC. It is translated as CASSSDGEQFF. V and J are TRBV5-1 and TRBJ2-1; D gene ambiguous. Per the germline V gene, CDR1 is SGHRS and CDR2 is YFSETQ. This CDR3 spans 11 amino acids. V lost 5 bases and J lost 9, with 9 bases in between.

The sample holds many counts of this clonotype. The chain has TRBV3-1 and TRBJ2-1, with 9 bases lining up with TRBD2. The CDR3 spans 19 residues. The trim removed 2 bases at V and 3 bases at J, leaving 14 bases unmatched. Looked up from germline, CDR1 is LGHDT and CDR2 is YNNKEL (reference sequence). As DNA, the CDR3 is TGTGCCAGCAGCCAACGCTGGACTAGCGAGAACAATCTCTACAATGAGCAGTTCTTC. Translating gives CASSQRWTSENNLYNEQFF.

This chain connects TRBV6-1 to TRBJ2-1; 8 bases align to TRBD1. Trimming took 3 bases from V and 8 from J; bases not matched to a gene: 6. Germline V lookup: CDR1 MNHNS, CDR2 SASEGT. The CDR3 consists of 14 residues. The CDR3 sequence is CASSEWTGRDEQFF. DNA of the CDR3: TGTGCCAGCAGTGAGTGGACAGGGCGGGATGAGCAGTTCTTC.

This chain links TRBV14 with TRBJ2-7; D might be TRBD2 (5 bases). This CDR3 has 16 amino acids. Trimming pared 0 bases from V and 6 bases from J, leaving 18 bases between. Per germline, CDR1 SGHDN and CDR2 FVKESK. The CDR3 is CASSQDLGSGGREQYF. The CDR3 coding sequence is TGTGCCAGCAGCCAAGACCTGGGGAGTGGTGGGCGCGAGCAGTACTTC.

In this sample, this clonotype turned up many times. This chain joins TRBV7-8 and TRBJ2-1, with 8 bases that match TRBD1. This CDR3 is 15 amino acids long. V lost 5 bases to trimming and J lost 8 bases; unmatched junction nucleotides: 11. Per the germline V gene, CDR1 is SGHVS and CDR2 is FQNEAQ. CDR3 residues: CASSAPGQVGDEQFF. The CDR3 DNA reads TGTGCCAGCAGCGCGCCGGGACAGGTGGGCGATGAGCAGTTCTTC. Supplemented by reference TRBV7-8 and TRBJ2-1, the full variable domain reads GAGVSQSPRYKVAKRGQDVALRCDPISGHVSLFWYQQALGQGPEFLTYFQNEAQLDKSGLPSDRFFAERPEGSVSTLKIQRTQQEDSAVYLCASSAPGQVGDEQFFGPGTRLTVL.

The gene calls are TRBV7-4 and TRBJ2-1, with D perhaps matching TRBD2 (6 bases). With 1 base removed from V and 5 bases from J, the gap between germline ends came to 27 bases. CDR3 length: 20 residues. Germline CDR1 is SGHVT and CDR2 is SQSDAQ. The chain's CDR3 is CASSLGRDSLSLGGDNEQFF. Here the CDR3 DNA reads TGTGCCAGCAGCTTAGGTAGGGACTCCTTATCCCTGGGCGGCGACAATGAGCAGTTCTTC.

This clonotype appeared a few times. The chain joins TRBV7-9 to TRBJ2-1, with D perhaps matching TRBD2 (7 bases). Per germline, CDR1 SEHNR and CDR2 FQNEAQ (reference sequence). This CDR3 has 16 amino acids. Deletions cut 4 bases from V and 7 bases from J, with 20 bases between. As DNA, the CDR3 is TGTGCCAGCAGCTCCCTCCTAGGGGGGGCATGGAATGAGCAGTTCTTC. Its translation: CASSSLLGGAWNEQFF.

V gene TRBV12-3 or TRBV12-4 combines with J gene TRBJ1-2; D ambiguous. Trimming removed 6 bases at V and 5 bases at J, with 19 bases between. This CDR3 contains 15 residues. In DNA, the CDR3 is TGTGCCAGCAGCCGAATGGGCTTGGGTGAATATGGCTACACCTTC. Its protein product is CASSRMGLGEYGYTF.

This clonotype was recorded many times. The V call is TRBV7-6, the J call TRBJ2-5; the match to TRBD1 covers 8 bases. This CDR3 is built from 15 residues. V dropped 5 bases and J dropped 3; count of bases not matched to a gene: 8. Germline CDR1 and CDR2: SGHVS and FNYEAQ. DNA of the CDR3: TGTGCCAGCAGCCCCACAGGGGGAAGGAAAGAGACCCAGTACTTC. Its translation is CASSPTGGRKETQYF.

V is TRBV4-3 and J is TRBJ2-1, with 9 bases lining up with TRBD2. Germline V lookup: CDR1 LGHNA, CDR2 YSLEER. The ends lost 3 bases at V and 1 base at J; junction bases unmatched: 7. The CDR3 extends over 17 amino acids. CDR3 in amino acids: CASSHYLLAGSYNEQFF. In DNA form, the CDR3 reads TGCGCCAGCAGCCACTATCTGCTAGCGGGGTCCTACAATGAGCAGTTCTTC.

The chain joins TRBV7-9 to TRBJ1-1; D is unclear. Germline V CDR1 and CDR2: SEHNR, FQNEAQ (reference sequence). This CDR3 has 13 residues. V was clipped by 1 base and J by 5 bases, with 8 bases between them. The CDR3 DNA reads as TGTGCCAGCAGCTTAGTTTCTGAGACTGAAGCTTTCTTT. Protein: CASSLVSETEAFF.

J is TRBJ1-4 and V is TRBV4-2; D might be TRBD1 (5 bases). Germline V gene sequence: CDR1 LGHNA, CDR2 YNFKEQ. This CDR3 is 19 amino acids long. V was trimmed by 0 bases and J by 1 base, leaving 18 bases between them. CDR3 sequence: CASSQDPLLGGRTNEKLFF. Here the CDR3 DNA reads TGTGCCAGCAGCCAAGATCCCCTCTTGGGGGGAAGAACTAATGAAAAACTGTTTTTT.

This clonotype was seen at least ten times. The chain uses TRBV6-5 and TRBJ1-2; tentative D call: TRBD1 (5 bases). The CDR3 loop spans 16 amino acids. Germline CDR1 is MNHEY and CDR2 is SVGAGI. With 0 bases removed from V and 5 bases from J, the gap between germline ends came to 16 bases. CDR3 loop: CASSYSILDSAYGYTF. CDR3 nucleotide sequence: TGTGCCAGCAGTTACTCGATACTCGACAGTGCTTATGGCTACACCTTC.

In this sample, this clonotype turned up many times. The rearrangement links TRBV7-2 to TRBJ2-5, with D perhaps TRBD2 (6 bases). The germline V gene has CDR1 SGHTA and CDR2 FQGNSA. V dropped 2 bases and J dropped 0 bases, with 10 bases sitting between them. The CDR3 contains 15 residues. The CDR3 DNA reads TGTGCCAGCAGCTTACTAGCGTCATACCAAGAGACCCAGTACTTC. This gives the protein CASSLLASYQETQYF.

This sequence joins TRBV7-8 and TRBJ2-3; TRBD2 is a possible D gene (6 bases). Trimming left V 3 bases short and J 2 bases short, with 21 bases between. Germline assignment: CDR1 SGHVS and CDR2 FQNEAQ. The CDR3 has 18 residues. CDR3 nucleotide sequence: TGTGCCAGCAGCTTTGTGCGACGGCGGGACGGTTCCACAGATACGCAGTATTTT. Translating it yields CASSFVRRRDGSTDTQYF.

The V gene is TRBV27, the J gene TRBJ1-1, with D unclear. V dropped 6 bases and J dropped 4 bases, with 12 bases sitting between them. The CDR3 has 13 amino acids. Germline V lookup: CDR1 MNHEY, CDR2 SMNVEV (reference sequence). DNA of the CDR3: TGTGCCAGCAGCTTTTCTCGGAGCACTGAAGCTTTCTTT. This gives the protein CASSFSRSTEAFF.

This clonotype was recorded many times. The V gene is TRBV28, the J gene TRBJ1-5; D gene uncertain. The CDR3 consists of 15 residues. V gave up 2 bases and J gave up 8 bases, with 16 bases separating them. Per germline, CDR1 MDHEN and CDR2 SYDVKM. DNA of the CDR3: TGTGCCAGCAGTTTACCCTCGGCCGGAGGCGAGCCCCAGCATTTT. This codes for CASSLPSAGGEPQHF.

This clonotype was observed at least ten times. This chain links TRBV4-1 with TRBJ1-1; 9 nucleotides line up with TRBD1. The CDR3 runs to 16 residues. The V gene's germline CDR1 is MGHRA and CDR2 YSYEKL. The ends lost 4 bases at V and 3 bases at J; junction bases unmatched: 9. CDR3 coding DNA: TGCGCCAGCAGCCTTACAGGGGGCAGGGGGGACACTGAAGCTTTCTTT. It is translated as CASSLTGGRGDTEAFF.

The chain is built from TRBV19 and TRBJ1-1; no reliable D call. Deletions cut 7 bases from V and 3 bases from J, with 12 bases between. The CDR3 contains 13 residues. Germline CDR1 LNHDA, CDR2 SQIVND (reference sequence). In DNA, the CDR3 is TGTGCCAGTACCGACCTGGGGTACACTGAAGCTTTCTTT. It translates to CASTDLGYTEAFF.

The chain employs TRBV29-1 and TRBJ2-1, with TRBD1 matching 9 bases. V shed 0 bases, J shed 3 bases, and the junction held 6 bases outside the gene matches. CDR1 is SQVTM, CDR2 ANQGSEA, per germline. The CDR3 runs to 16 residues. The DNA of the CDR3 is TGCAGCGTTGAAGATCCGGACAGGGGAAGCTACAATGAGCAGTTCTTC. This codes for CSVEDPDRGSYNEQFF.

The V gene is TRBV2, the J gene TRBJ1-1; D possibly corresponds to TRBD1 (5 bases). The V gene's germline CDR1 is SNHLY and CDR2 FYNNEI. V gave up 0 bases and J gave up 2 bases, with 7 bases separating them. This CDR3 contains 14 residues. CDR3 bases: TGTGCCAGCAGTGAAGCGGGGGGTAACACTGAAGCTTTCTTT. Its protein product is CASSEAGGNTEAFF.